The sequence of this T cell receptor (beta chain) was determined in a study of beta chain features in type 1 diabetes. The study reverse transcribed the entire isolated RNA, so it sequenced expressed TCRB transcripts. Using immunoSEQ multiplex PCR, the repertoire was profiled, and TCRdb retains in-frame clones only, with some absent. The repertoire consists of about 900,000 clones, with around a sixth occurring once and the leading ten covering 0.02% to 0.03%. Sequenced: naive CD4+ T cells from blood. The clonotype originates from a woman aged 18-29 years in good health.

The CDR3 DNA reads as TGTGCCAGCAGCGTTACGACAGGCGCGAGCTCCTACAATGAGCAGTTCTTC. Protein sequence: CASSVTTGASSYNEQFF. The gene calls are TRBV9 and TRBJ2-1; TRBD1 might be the D (6 bases). CDR3 length equals 17 residues. Germline loops: CDR1 SGDLS, CDR2 YYNGEE. Trimming pared 2 bases from V and 0 bases from J, leaving 15 bases between.